These T cell receptor beta chains were read from a single sample in a study of blood T cells in healthy people across ages. Each CDR3 protein is one row after TCRdb ran MiXCR on the 5' RACE reads. This table holds 700,000 to 950,000 distinct CDR3 sequences, roughly 60% found once. The sample taken for sequencing was blood. The receptors were sampled from a young man in good health. Each CDR3 is given with its conserved first and last residue. A D gene is named only where the DNA matches it firmly. A row's size may be missing; if present it is once, few, many or a size class.

j_call: TRBJ2-7; d_call: NA; clone_size: NA; v_call: TRBV11-2; cdr3_nt: TGTGCCAGCAGCTTAGTCCTAGCTGTATACGAGCAGTACTTC; cdr3_aa: CASSLVLAVYEQYF
j_call: TRBJ2-1; d_call: NA; clone_size: NA; v_call: TRBV29-1; cdr3_nt: TGCAGCGTCTCGGACAGTCCATACAATGAGCAGTTCTTC; cdr3_aa: CSVSDSPYNEQFF
j_call: TRBJ2-1; d_call: TRBD1; clone_size: few; v_call: TRBV7-2; cdr3_nt: TGTGCCAGCAGCCTCGACAGGGCTATTACCTATCAGTTCTTC; cdr3_aa: CASSLDRAITYQFF
j_call: TRBJ2-4; d_call: NA; clone_size: NA; v_call: TRBV10-3; cdr3_nt: TGTGCCACCAGTGAGTCGGAGGGAGCGGTAGACATTCAGTACTTC; cdr3_aa: CATSESEGAVDIQYF
j_call: TRBJ2-1; d_call: NA; clone_size: few; v_call: TRBV11-2; cdr3_nt: TGTGCCAGCAGCCCCGGGGACTCAGCATACAATGAGCAGTTCTTC; cdr3_aa: CASSPGDSAYNEQFF
j_call: TRBJ2-5; d_call: NA; clone_size: few; v_call: TRBV9; cdr3_nt: TGTGCCAGCAGCGTAGGCGACAGTCTGGCGACCCAGTACTTC; cdr3_aa: CASSVGDSLATQYF
j_call: TRBJ2-5; d_call: NA; clone_size: NA; v_call: TRBV6-2/TRBV6-3; cdr3_nt: TGTGCCAGCAGCCACCTTGAAACTGGTCCCCAAGAGACCCAGTACTTC; cdr3_aa: CASSHLETGPQETQYF
j_call: TRBJ1-4; d_call: NA; clone_size: NA; v_call: TRBV7-2; cdr3_nt: TGTGCCAGCAGCTTAGGGGTCCGCACAACTAATGAAAAACTGTTTTTT; cdr3_aa: CASSLGVRTTNEKLFF
j_call: TRBJ1-2; d_call: NA; clone_size: NA; v_call: TRBV20-1; cdr3_nt: TGCAGTGCTAGTTACGGCCACACCTTC; cdr3_aa: CSASYGHTF
j_call: TRBJ2-3; d_call: NA; clone_size: NA; v_call: TRBV20-1; cdr3_nt: TGCAGTGCTAGAGTGGCGGGGAACACAGATACGCAGTATTTT; cdr3_aa: CSARVAGNTDTQYF
j_call: TRBJ2-3; d_call: TRBD1; clone_size: NA; v_call: TRBV12-3/TRBV12-4; cdr3_nt: TGTGCCAGCAGTACACGGACAGGTCGTGTAACAGATACGCAGTATTTT; cdr3_aa: CASSTRTGRVTDTQYF
j_call: TRBJ2-5; d_call: NA; clone_size: NA; v_call: TRBV29-1; cdr3_nt: TGCAGCGTTGAGGGCGGGGCGAAGACCCAGTACTTC; cdr3_aa: CSVEGGAKTQYF
j_call: TRBJ2-1; d_call: NA; clone_size: few; v_call: TRBV24-1; cdr3_nt: TGTGCCACCAGTGCAGTGGCTAGCAGAGGCTCCTACAATGAGCAGTTCTTC; cdr3_aa: CATSAVASRGSYNEQFF
j_call: TRBJ2-1; d_call: NA; clone_size: few; v_call: TRBV20-1; cdr3_nt: TGCAGTGCGAAACCCAAGGGACCCCTTAATGAGCAGTTCTTC; cdr3_aa: CSAKPKGPLNEQFF
j_call: TRBJ1-1; d_call: NA; clone_size: few; v_call: TRBV27; cdr3_nt: TGTGCCAGCAGTTCTCCGGGACTAGGCACTGAAGCTTTCTTT; cdr3_aa: CASSSPGLGTEAFF
j_call: TRBJ2-5; d_call: NA; clone_size: few; v_call: TRBV4-2; cdr3_nt: TGTGCCAGCAGCCAAGGTAGCTCAGGATTGGAGACCCAGTACTTC; cdr3_aa: CASSQGSSGLETQYF
j_call: TRBJ2-1; d_call: NA; clone_size: NA; v_call: TRBV7-2; cdr3_nt: TGTGCCAGCAGCTTAGAGTTTGGGGACAATGAGCAGTTCTTC; cdr3_aa: CASSLEFGDNEQFF
j_call: TRBJ2-1; d_call: NA; clone_size: once; v_call: TRBV4-2; cdr3_nt: TGTGCCAGCAGCCAAGAAGGTGCTAGTATCGATGAGCAGTTCTTC; cdr3_aa: CASSQEGASIDEQFF
j_call: TRBJ2-7; d_call: NA; clone_size: NA; v_call: TRBV20-1; cdr3_nt: TGCAGTGCACCTTTTTGGAACACAGGGAGCTACGAGCAGTACTTC; cdr3_aa: CSAPFWNTGSYEQYF
j_call: TRBJ1-2; d_call: TRBD1; clone_size: NA; v_call: TRBV6-5; cdr3_nt: TGTGCCAGCAGGGAATACAGGGGGTTAGGCTATGGCTACACCTTC; cdr3_aa: CASREYRGLGYGYTF
j_call: TRBJ2-5; d_call: NA; clone_size: once; v_call: TRBV20-1; cdr3_nt: TGCAGTGCTAGTCCGGGACAAAAAATTCCTGAGCAGTACTTC; cdr3_aa: CSASPGQKIPEQYF
j_call: TRBJ2-5; d_call: NA; clone_size: NA; v_call: TRBV15; cdr3_nt: TGTGCCACCAGCAGAGATCAAGGCCAAGAGACCCAGTACTTC; cdr3_aa: CATSRDQGQETQYF
j_call: TRBJ2-4; d_call: NA; clone_size: few; v_call: TRBV20-1; cdr3_nt: TGCAGTGCTAGAGGCACTTCGGGACAAGAAAACATTCAGTACTTC; cdr3_aa: CSARGTSGQENIQYF
j_call: TRBJ2-7; d_call: NA; clone_size: NA; v_call: TRBV30; cdr3_nt: TGTGCCTGGGCCTGGGGATACGAGCAGTACTTC; cdr3_aa: CAWAWGYEQYF
j_call: TRBJ2-5; d_call: NA; clone_size: NA; v_call: TRBV18; cdr3_nt: TGTGCCAGCTCACCCATTACAGTTAAAGAGACCCAGTACTTC; cdr3_aa: CASSPITVKETQYF
j_call: TRBJ2-5; d_call: NA; clone_size: NA; v_call: TRBV6-5; cdr3_nt: TGTGCCAGCAGTCGAACGGGACAACGTGGAGAGACCCAGTACTTC; cdr3_aa: CASSRTGQRGETQYF
j_call: TRBJ2-3; d_call: NA; clone_size: NA; v_call: TRBV3-1; cdr3_nt: TGTGCCAGTGGCGGGGTTGATACAGATACGCAGTATTTT; cdr3_aa: CASGGVDTDTQYF
j_call: TRBJ2-3; d_call: TRBD2; clone_size: NA; v_call: TRBV29-1; cdr3_nt: TGCAGCGTACTCGGGAGTTGGCGGGAGAAGGGAAGCACAGATACGCAGTATTTT; cdr3_aa: CSVLGSWREKGSTDTQYF
j_call: TRBJ1-2; d_call: TRBD1; clone_size: NA; v_call: TRBV27; cdr3_nt: TGTGCCAGCAGTTCCCTTGGGACAGGGCAAGAATACTATGGCTACACCTTC; cdr3_aa: CASSSLGTGQEYYGYTF
j_call: TRBJ2-7; d_call: NA; clone_size: NA; v_call: TRBV4-2; cdr3_nt: TGTGCCAGCAGCCAGCAGGGGGGCCTCTACGAGCAGTACTTC; cdr3_aa: CASSQQGGLYEQYF
j_call: TRBJ2-7; d_call: NA; clone_size: NA; v_call: TRBV27; cdr3_nt: TGTGCCAGCAGTCCCCAGCGGACCCACTACGAGCAGTACTTC; cdr3_aa: CASSPQRTHYEQYF
j_call: TRBJ2-7; d_call: TRBD2; clone_size: few; v_call: TRBV3-1; cdr3_nt: TGTGCCAGCAGCCCAACTAGCGGGCCTACCTACGAGCAGTACTTC; cdr3_aa: CASSPTSGPTYEQYF
j_call: TRBJ2-7; d_call: TRBD1; clone_size: NA; v_call: TRBV20-1; cdr3_nt: TGCAGTGCCGTACCGGGACAGGGTTCCTACGAGCAGTACTTC; cdr3_aa: CSAVPGQGSYEQYF
j_call: TRBJ2-7; d_call: TRBD2; clone_size: NA; v_call: TRBV6-2/TRBV6-3; cdr3_nt: TGTGCCAGCAGGCCCAGGAGCGGGAGATACAATGAGCAGTACTTC; cdr3_aa: CASRPRSGRYNEQYF
j_call: TRBJ1-1; d_call: NA; clone_size: NA; v_call: TRBV27; cdr3_nt: TGTGCCAGCAGTTTAGTCCCGGGGGGGTCGAGGACTGAAGCTTTCTTT; cdr3_aa: CASSLVPGGSRTEAFF
j_call: TRBJ1-2; d_call: NA; clone_size: NA; v_call: TRBV7-9; cdr3_nt: TGTGCCAGCACCAAACCGACAGGATATGGCTACACCTTC; cdr3_aa: CASTKPTGYGYTF
j_call: TRBJ2-3; d_call: NA; clone_size: NA; v_call: TRBV15; cdr3_nt: TGTGCCACCAGCAGAGATGGTCCGGCGGGAGATACGCAGTATTTT; cdr3_aa: CATSRDGPAGDTQYF
j_call: TRBJ1-1; d_call: NA; clone_size: NA; v_call: TRBV28; cdr3_nt: TGTGCAACTGCTAGGAGGTCCCAGGGTGCGGACACTGAAGCTTTCTTT; cdr3_aa: CATARRSQGADTEAFF
j_call: TRBJ2-2; d_call: NA; clone_size: NA; v_call: TRBV20-1; cdr3_nt: TGCAGTGCTAGGATTCTAGGGGATAGCACCGGGGAGCTGTTTTTT; cdr3_aa: CSARILGDSTGELFF
j_call: TRBJ2-1; d_call: NA; clone_size: once; v_call: TRBV25-1; cdr3_nt: TGTGCCAGCAGTGAATACCACGGGGCCTACAATGAGCAGTTCTTC; cdr3_aa: CASSEYHGAYNEQFF
j_call: TRBJ2-7; d_call: NA; clone_size: NA; v_call: TRBV12-3/TRBV12-4; cdr3_nt: TGTGCCAGCAGTATTACAAACGACGGATCCTACGAGCAGTACTTC; cdr3_aa: CASSITNDGSYEQYF
j_call: TRBJ2-1; d_call: TRBD2; clone_size: few; v_call: TRBV4-2; cdr3_nt: TGTGCCAGCAGCCAACTAAGCGGGACTACCTACAATGAGCAGTTCTTC; cdr3_aa: CASSQLSGTTYNEQFF
j_call: TRBJ1-1; d_call: NA; clone_size: NA; v_call: TRBV5-1; cdr3_nt: TGCGCCAGCAGCTTGGGGGCTCAGGGCACTGAAGCTTTCTTT; cdr3_aa: CASSLGAQGTEAFF
j_call: TRBJ2-7; d_call: TRBD1; clone_size: NA; v_call: TRBV12-3/TRBV12-4; cdr3_nt: TGTGCCAGCAGCCAATGGACAGGGGCGAGCTACGAGCAGTACTTC; cdr3_aa: CASSQWTGASYEQYF
j_call: TRBJ1-2; d_call: NA; clone_size: NA; v_call: TRBV5-1; cdr3_nt: TGCGCCAGAAGTAGCGGCAGACAGGACTATGGCTACACCTTC; cdr3_aa: CARSSGRQDYGYTF
j_call: TRBJ2-1; d_call: TRBD2; clone_size: NA; v_call: TRBV4-1; cdr3_nt: TGCGCCAGCAGCCAACTAGCGGGGGGGCGGCAGTTCTTC; cdr3_aa: CASSQLAGGRQFF
j_call: TRBJ2-1; d_call: NA; clone_size: NA; v_call: TRBV29-1; cdr3_nt: TGCAGCGCGACTAGCTCCTACAATGAGCAGTTCTTC; cdr3_aa: CSATSSYNEQFF
j_call: TRBJ2-5; d_call: NA; clone_size: few; v_call: TRBV10-3; cdr3_nt: TGTGCCATCAGCTCCGGGACCCCGGGTTCCCAGTACTTC; cdr3_aa: CAISSGTPGSQYF
j_call: TRBJ2-3; d_call: NA; clone_size: NA; v_call: TRBV9; cdr3_nt: TGTGCCAGCAGCTCTCGGACAAACACAGATACGCAGTATTTT; cdr3_aa: CASSSRTNTDTQYF
j_call: TRBJ1-1; d_call: NA; clone_size: NA; v_call: TRBV5-1; cdr3_nt: TGCGCCAGCAGCTTGGGGGACGGAAACACTGAAGCTTTCTTT; cdr3_aa: CASSLGDGNTEAFF
j_call: TRBJ2-1; d_call: TRBD2; clone_size: NA; v_call: TRBV20-1; cdr3_nt: TGCAGTGCTCCGGGACTAGCGGAGAATGAGCAGTTCTTC; cdr3_aa: CSAPGLAENEQFF
j_call: TRBJ2-1; d_call: TRBD2; clone_size: few; v_call: TRBV29-1; cdr3_nt: TGCGGACTAGCGGACAATGAGCAGTTCTTC; cdr3_aa: CGLADNEQFF
j_call: TRBJ1-1; d_call: NA; clone_size: few; v_call: TRBV6-2/TRBV6-3; cdr3_nt: TGTGCCAGCAGTTCCTATGGGACACAGAACACTGAAGCTTTCTTT; cdr3_aa: CASSSYGTQNTEAFF
j_call: TRBJ2-5; d_call: NA; clone_size: few; v_call: TRBV29-1; cdr3_nt: TGCAGCGCCTTCTGGGGGACCCAGTACTTC; cdr3_aa: CSAFWGTQYF